The rows below give T cell receptor beta chains drawn from one sample of a study of cytomegalovirus exposure and HLA in healthy donors. Clones were sequenced by immunoSEQ multiplex PCR, and TCRdb holds only the in-frame ones, with some missing. The sample holds 30,000 to 35,000 clones; 80% are singletons and the top ten take 6%. Sequencing input: PBMCs. These receptors all come from a male donor in good health and CMV-seronegative. Both conserved end residues are part of each CDR3. D genes are given only for firm matches. Only part of the rows carry a size: once, few, many, or a class if the clone is expanded.

>TRBD1|TRBJ1-2|TRBV5-6|NA
TGTGCCAGCAGCTTGGAGGACAGGGCAGGCTACACCTTC
CASSLEDRAGYTF
>TRBD1|TRBJ2-5|TRBV18|NA
TGTGCCAGCTCAGGAGATTCAGGGGGCCAAGAGACCCAGTACTTC
CASSGDSGGQETQYF
>NA|TRBJ1-1|TRBV4-3|NA
TGCGCCAGCAGCCAAGATAACTCCTTGAACACTGAAGCTTTCTTT
CASSQDNSLNTEAFF
>TRBD1|TRBJ2-1|TRBV29-1|once
TGCAGCGGTGGGGACAGGGAAAAAAGTTACAATGAGCAGTTCTTC
CSGGDREKSYNEQFF
>TRBD1|TRBJ2-3|TRBV5-1|NA
TGCGCCAGCAGCTTGGACACAGGGGCCCCAGATACGCAGTATTTT
CASSLDTGAPDTQYF
>TRBD1|TRBJ1-6|TRBV4-1|NA
TGCGCCAGCAGCAGAGGACAGGGGGCAATCAATTCACCCCTCCACTTT
CASSRGQGAINSPLHF
>TRBD2|TRBJ2-1|TRBV6-6|few
TGTGCCAGCAGCCAAGCGGGGGGGCTCTACAATGAGCAGTTCTTC
CASSQAGGLYNEQFF
>TRBD2|TRBJ2-1|TRBV4-1|few
TGCGCCAGCAGCCAAGTGAGAGGGACTAGCGGGAGAGGTGAGCAGTTCTTC
CASSQVRGTSGRGEQFF
>TRBD1|TRBJ2-3|TRBV28|NA
TGTGCCAGCAGCATAGGGACAGCGGTCTCGGATACGCAGTATTTT
CASSIGTAVSDTQYF
>TRBD1|TRBJ2-5|TRBV5-6|once
TGTGCCAGCAGCTGGGGGACAGGGTGGGAGACCCAGTACTTC
CASSWGTGWETQYF
>NA|TRBJ1-5|TRBV25-1|NA
TGTGCCAGCAGTGAAAGTGGCGCAGGGGTGTGGGATCAGCCCCAGCATTTT
CASSESGAGVWDQPQHF
>TRBD1|TRBJ1-4|TRBV7-9|NA
TGTGCCAGCAGCGAGGGGACAGCCAGCGAAAAACTGTTTTTT
CASSEGTASEKLFF
>TRBD2|TRBJ2-2|TRBV19|few
TGTGCCAGTAGTCCCCGGCGGCGGGAGGACACCGGGGAGCTGTTTTTT
CASSPRRREDTGELFF
>TRBD2|TRBJ2-7|TRBV4-3|NA
TGCGCCAGCAGCCAAGGACTAGCGGGAGCCTACGAGCAGTACTTC
CASSQGLAGAYEQYF
>NA|TRBJ1-2|TRBV6-5|NA
TGTGCCAGCAGGTCAGGGGTAGGTCCGAGCGGCTACACCTTC
CASRSGVGPSGYTF
>TRBD1|TRBJ2-3|TRBV28|few
TGTGCCAGCAGTTCCCGGGACAGGGTTAGCACAGATACGCAGTATTTT
CASSSRDRVSTDTQYF
>TRBD1|TRBJ1-3|TRBV2|NA
TGTGCCAGCAGGGGGGACAGGGCGAGAGGAAACACCATATATTTT
CASRGDRARGNTIYF
>NA|TRBJ1-2|TRBV5-1|NA
TGCGCCAGCAGTGACAGCCTCTCTAACTATGGCTACACCTTC
CASSDSLSNYGYTF
>NA|TRBJ1-2|TRBV4-2|once
TGTGCCAGCAGCCAAGATTCGGGGTCTAACTATGGCTACACCTTC
CASSQDSGSNYGYTF
>NA|TRBJ1-3|TRBV18|NA
TGTGCCAGCTCTCTCGGACAGAATTGGGGAAACACCATATATTTT
CASSLGQNWGNTIYF
>TRBD2|TRBJ2-1|TRBV5-4|NA
TGTGCCAGCAGCTTGGAACGGCTACTAGCGGGAGCCGATGAGCAGTTCTTC
CASSLERLLAGADEQFF
>NA|TRBJ2-1|TRBV6-6|NA
TGTGCCAGCAGCCAGACAGAGTACAATGAGCAGTTCTTC
CASSQTEYNEQFF
>TRBD1|TRBJ2-1|TRBV2|NA
TGTGCCAGCAGCGGGGACAGGGGAGCCTACAATGAGCAGTTCTTC
CASSGDRGAYNEQFF
>NA|TRBJ2-1|TRBV7-9|NA
TGTGCCAGCAGCTTAGTGAGACAGGTAGACAATGAGCAGTTCTTC
CASSLVRQVDNEQFF
>NA|TRBJ1-5|TRBV7-2|NA
TGTGCCAGCAGCTGGGACGGGGGTAGCAATCAGCCCCAGCATTTT
CASSWDGGSNQPQHF
>TRBD1|TRBJ1-3|TRBV29-1|NA
TGCAGCGTTGAGACAGGGAGCTCTGGAAACACCATATATTTT
CSVETGSSGNTIYF
>TRBD1|TRBJ1-1|TRBV7-8|NA
TGTGCCAGCAGCTTAGGACAGGGAGGTCCCACTGAAGCTTTCTTT
CASSLGQGGPTEAFF
>NA|TRBJ1-1|TRBV5-8|NA
TGTGCCAGCAGCTTAAGTCAAGGGGTGAACACTGAAGCTTTCTTT
CASSLSQGVNTEAFF
>NA|TRBJ2-2|TRBV5-6|NA
TGTGCCAGCAGTTCCCGGACCGGGGAGCTGTTTTTT
CASSSRTGELFF